What follows is one T cell receptor (beta chain) and its context. Antigen specificity is unknown. This entry belongs to a study of lymphopenia after photon versus proton radiotherapy. Study-level results: Photon-treated patients lost naive T cells and TCR diversity; proton-treated stayed stable. Authors raise, but do not show, better survival with proton therapy. Oligoclonal CD8+ Temra expansion after nadir drove photon patients' diversity drop.

V gave up 3 bases and J gave up 3 bases; unmatched junction bases: 7. Germline V gives CDR1 SGHTA, CDR2 FQGNSA. The CDR3 runs to 17 residues. Assay used: immunoSEQ multiplex PCR; TCRdb lists only in-frame clones, some missing. This sample has some 27,000 clones, with 80% to 90% found just once. This chain links TRBV7-2 with TRBJ2-2, with TRBD1 matching 10 bases. This sequence originates from a woman aged 55-69 years with cholangiocarcinoma. Some clones in this sample may be carry-over from other donors' samples. The specimen was peripheral blood, collected from a patient treated with proton-based radiotherapy. Here the CDR3 reads CASSLPGQGTYTGELFF. CDR3 sequence (DNA): TGTGCCAGCAGCTTGCCGGGACAGGGGACGTACACCGGGGAGCTGTTTTTT.